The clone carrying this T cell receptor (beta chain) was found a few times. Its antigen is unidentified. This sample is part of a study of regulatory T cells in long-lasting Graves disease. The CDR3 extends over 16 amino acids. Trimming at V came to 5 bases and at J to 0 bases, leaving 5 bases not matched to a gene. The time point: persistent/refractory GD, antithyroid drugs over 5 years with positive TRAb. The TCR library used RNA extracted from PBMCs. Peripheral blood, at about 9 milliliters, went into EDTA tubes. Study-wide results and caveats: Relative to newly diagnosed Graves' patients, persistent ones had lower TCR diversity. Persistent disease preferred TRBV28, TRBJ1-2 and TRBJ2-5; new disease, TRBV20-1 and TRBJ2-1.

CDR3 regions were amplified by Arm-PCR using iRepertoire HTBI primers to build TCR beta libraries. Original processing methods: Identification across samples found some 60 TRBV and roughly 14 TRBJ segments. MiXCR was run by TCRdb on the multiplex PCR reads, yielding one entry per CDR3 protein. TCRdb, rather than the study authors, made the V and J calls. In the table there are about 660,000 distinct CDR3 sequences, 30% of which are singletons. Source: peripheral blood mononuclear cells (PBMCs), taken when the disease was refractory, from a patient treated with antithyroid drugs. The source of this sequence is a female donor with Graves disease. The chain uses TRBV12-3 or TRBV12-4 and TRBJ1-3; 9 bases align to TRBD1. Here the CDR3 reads CASSVDRGDSGNTIYF. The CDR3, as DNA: TGTGCCAGCAGTGTAGACAGGGGGGACTCTGGAAACACCATATATTTT.